This T cell receptor (beta chain) was sequenced during a study of long-term antiretroviral therapy in people with HIV. The CDR3 runs to 12 residues. Germline CDR1 ENHRY, CDR2 SYGVKD. The germline V and J ends were trimmed by 7 bases and 4 bases, with 10 bases remaining between them. Researchers ran immunoSEQ v3.0 at survey level. Data came from immunoSEQ multiplex PCR; TCRdb stores just in-frame clones and leaves some out. This sample has fewer than 40,000 clones, with roughly 90% found just once. Sampling of each donor yielded at least one pre-ART PBMC sample and at least two post-ART PBMC samples. The chain combines TRBV10-3 with TRBJ1-2; D not certain. Source: unsorted PBMCs, taken 1.2 years after starting antiretroviral therapy. This receptor was identified in a woman in her 50s with HIV. CDR3 in DNA: TGTGCCATCACTCCGGGATCCTATGGCTACACCTTC. Translation gives CAITPGSYGYTF.